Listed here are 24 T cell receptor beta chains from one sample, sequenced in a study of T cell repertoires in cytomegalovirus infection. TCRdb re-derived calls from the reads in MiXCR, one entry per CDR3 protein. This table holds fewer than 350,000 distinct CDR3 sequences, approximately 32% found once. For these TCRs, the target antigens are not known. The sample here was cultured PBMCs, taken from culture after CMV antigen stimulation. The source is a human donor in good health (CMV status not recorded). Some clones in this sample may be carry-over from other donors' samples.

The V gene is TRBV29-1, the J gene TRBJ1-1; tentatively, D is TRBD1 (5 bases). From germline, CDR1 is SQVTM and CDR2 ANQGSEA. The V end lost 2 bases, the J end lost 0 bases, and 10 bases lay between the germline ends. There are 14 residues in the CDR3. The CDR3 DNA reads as TGCAGCGTTGAACACAGGCTTATGAACACTGAAGCTTTCTTT. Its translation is CSVEHRLMNTEAFF.

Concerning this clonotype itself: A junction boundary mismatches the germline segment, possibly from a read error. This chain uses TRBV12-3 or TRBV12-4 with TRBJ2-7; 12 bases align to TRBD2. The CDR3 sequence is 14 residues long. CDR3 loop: CASSSVGLAGGPVF. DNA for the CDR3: TGTGCCAGCAGTTCGGTCGGGCTAGCGGGAGGGCCGGTCTTC.

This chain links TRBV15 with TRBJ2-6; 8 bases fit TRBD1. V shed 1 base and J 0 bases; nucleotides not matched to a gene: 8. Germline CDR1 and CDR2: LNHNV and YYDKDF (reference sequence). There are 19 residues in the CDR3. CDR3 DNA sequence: TGTGCCACCAGCAGAGCGTGGACAGGGTTAATCTCTGGGGCCAACGTCCTGACTTTC. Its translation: CATSRAWTGLISGANVLTF.

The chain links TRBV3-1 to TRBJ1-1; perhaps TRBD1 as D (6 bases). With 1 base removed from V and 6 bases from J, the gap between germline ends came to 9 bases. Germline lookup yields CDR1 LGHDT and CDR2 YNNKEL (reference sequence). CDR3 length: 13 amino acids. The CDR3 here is CASSQVEGAEAFF. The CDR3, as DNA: TGTGCCAGCAGCCAAGTTGAGGGGGCTGAAGCTTTCTTT.

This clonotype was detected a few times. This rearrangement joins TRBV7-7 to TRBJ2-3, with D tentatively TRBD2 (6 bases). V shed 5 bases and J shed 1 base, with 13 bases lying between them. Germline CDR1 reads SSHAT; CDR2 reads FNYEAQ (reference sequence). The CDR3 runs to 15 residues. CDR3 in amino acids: CASSLRDSGTDTQYF. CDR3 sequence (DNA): TGTGCCAGCAGCCTCCGGGACTCCGGCACAGATACGCAGTATTTT.

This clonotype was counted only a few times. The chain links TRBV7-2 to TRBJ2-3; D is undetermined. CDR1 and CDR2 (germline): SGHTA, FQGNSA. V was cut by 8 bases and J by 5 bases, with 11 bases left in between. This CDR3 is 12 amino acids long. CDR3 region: CASGIPGDTQYF. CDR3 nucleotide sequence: TGTGCCAGCGGAATTCCAGGAGATACGCAGTATTTT.

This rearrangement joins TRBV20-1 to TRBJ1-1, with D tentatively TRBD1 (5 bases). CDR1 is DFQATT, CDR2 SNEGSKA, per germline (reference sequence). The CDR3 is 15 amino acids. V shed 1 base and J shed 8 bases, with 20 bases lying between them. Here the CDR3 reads CSARVPGSRRREAFF. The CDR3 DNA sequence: TGCAGTGCTAGAGTTCCAGGGTCGAGGCGACGAGAAGCTTTCTTT.

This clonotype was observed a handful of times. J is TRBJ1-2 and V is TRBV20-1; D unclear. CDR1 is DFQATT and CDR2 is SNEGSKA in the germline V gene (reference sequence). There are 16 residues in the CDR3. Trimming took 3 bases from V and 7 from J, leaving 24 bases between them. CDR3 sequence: CSASEGVTERLLGYTF. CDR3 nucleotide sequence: TGCAGTGCTAGTGAGGGAGTGACTGAAAGGCTCCTTGGCTACACCTTC.

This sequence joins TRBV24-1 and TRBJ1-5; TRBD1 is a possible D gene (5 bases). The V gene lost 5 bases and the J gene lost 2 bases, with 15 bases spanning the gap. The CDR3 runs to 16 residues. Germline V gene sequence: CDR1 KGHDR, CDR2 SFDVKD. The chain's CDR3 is CATSGTREAGNQPQHF. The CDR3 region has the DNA TGTGCCACCAGTGGCACCAGGGAAGCAGGCAATCAGCCCCAGCATTTT.

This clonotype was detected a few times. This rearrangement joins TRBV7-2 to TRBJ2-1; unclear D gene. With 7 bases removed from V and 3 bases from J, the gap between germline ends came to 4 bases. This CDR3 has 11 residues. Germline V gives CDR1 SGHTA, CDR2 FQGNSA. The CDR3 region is CASTIYNEQFF. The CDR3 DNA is TGTGCCAGCACCATCTACAATGAGCAGTTCTTC.

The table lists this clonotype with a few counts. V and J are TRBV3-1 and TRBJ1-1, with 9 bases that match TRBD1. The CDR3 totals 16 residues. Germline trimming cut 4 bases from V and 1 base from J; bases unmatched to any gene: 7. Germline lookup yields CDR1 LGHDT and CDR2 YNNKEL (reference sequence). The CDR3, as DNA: TGTGCCAGCAGCCCCCGGGACAGGGAACCGAACACTGAAGCTTTCTTT. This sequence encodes CASSPRDREPNTEAFF.

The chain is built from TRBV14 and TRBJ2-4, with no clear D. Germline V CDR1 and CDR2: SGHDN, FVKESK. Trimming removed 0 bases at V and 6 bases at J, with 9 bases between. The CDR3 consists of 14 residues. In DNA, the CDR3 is TGTGCCAGCAGCCAAGAGAGTCGGGCAAACATTCAGTACTTC. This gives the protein CASSQESRANIQYF.

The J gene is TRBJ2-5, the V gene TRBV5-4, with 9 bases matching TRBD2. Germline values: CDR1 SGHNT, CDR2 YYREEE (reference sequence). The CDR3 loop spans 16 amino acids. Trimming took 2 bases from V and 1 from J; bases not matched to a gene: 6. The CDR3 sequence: CASSFGSGGIQETQYF. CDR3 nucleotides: TGTGCCAGCAGCTTCGGGAGCGGGGGGATCCAAGAGACCCAGTACTTC.

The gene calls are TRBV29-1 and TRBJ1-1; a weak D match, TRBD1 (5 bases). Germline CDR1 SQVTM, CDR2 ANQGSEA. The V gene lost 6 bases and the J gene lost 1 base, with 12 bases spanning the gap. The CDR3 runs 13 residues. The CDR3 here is CSVPGETNTEAFF. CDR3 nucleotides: TGCAGCGTCCCGGGGGAGACGAACACTGAAGCTTTCTTT. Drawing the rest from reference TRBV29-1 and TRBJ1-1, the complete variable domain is SAVISQKPSRDICQRGTSLTIQCQVDSQVTMMFWYRQQPGQSLTLIATANQGSEATYESGFVIDKFPISRPNLTFSTLTVSNMSPEDSSIYLCSVPGETNTEAFFGQGTRLTVV.

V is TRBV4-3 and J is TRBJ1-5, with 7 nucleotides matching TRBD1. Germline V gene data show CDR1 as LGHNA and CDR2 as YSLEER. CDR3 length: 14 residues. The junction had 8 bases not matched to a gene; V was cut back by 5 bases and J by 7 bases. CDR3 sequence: CASSARQGDQPQHF. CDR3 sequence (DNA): TGCGCCAGCAGCGCCCGACAGGGAGACCAGCCCCAGCATTTT.

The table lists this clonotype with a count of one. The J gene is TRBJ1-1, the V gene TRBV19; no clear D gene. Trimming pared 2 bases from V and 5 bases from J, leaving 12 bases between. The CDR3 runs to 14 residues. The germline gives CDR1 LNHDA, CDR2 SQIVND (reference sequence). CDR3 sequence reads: CASSIIRAGTEAFF. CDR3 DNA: TGTGCCAGTAGTATAATCCGGGCGGGAACTGAAGCTTTCTTT.

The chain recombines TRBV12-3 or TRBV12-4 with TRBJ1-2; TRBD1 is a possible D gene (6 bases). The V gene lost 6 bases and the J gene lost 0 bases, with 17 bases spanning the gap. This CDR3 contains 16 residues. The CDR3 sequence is CASSYTVGQTNYGYTF. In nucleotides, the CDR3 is TGTGCCAGCAGCTACACTGTCGGACAGACTAACTATGGCTACACCTTC.

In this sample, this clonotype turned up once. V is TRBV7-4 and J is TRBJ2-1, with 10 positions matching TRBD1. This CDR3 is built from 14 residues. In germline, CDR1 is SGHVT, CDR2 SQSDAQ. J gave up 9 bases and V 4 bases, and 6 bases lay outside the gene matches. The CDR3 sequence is CASSSGTGVVEQFF. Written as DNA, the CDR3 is TGTGCCAGCAGCTCCGGGACAGGGGTGGTTGAGCAGTTCTTC. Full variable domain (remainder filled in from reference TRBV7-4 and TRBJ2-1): GAGVSQSPRYKVAKRGRDVALRCDSISGHVTLYWYRQTLGQGSEVLTYSQSDAQRDKSGRPSGRFSAERPERSVSTLKIQRTEQGDSAVYLCASSSGTGVVEQFFGPGTRLTVL.

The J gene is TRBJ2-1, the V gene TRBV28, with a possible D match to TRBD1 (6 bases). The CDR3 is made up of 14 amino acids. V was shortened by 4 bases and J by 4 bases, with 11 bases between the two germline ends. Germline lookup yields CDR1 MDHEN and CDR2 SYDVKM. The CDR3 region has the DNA TGTGCCAGCAGTTCCCCGGACAGTTACAATGAGCAGTTCTTC. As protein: CASSSPDSYNEQFF.

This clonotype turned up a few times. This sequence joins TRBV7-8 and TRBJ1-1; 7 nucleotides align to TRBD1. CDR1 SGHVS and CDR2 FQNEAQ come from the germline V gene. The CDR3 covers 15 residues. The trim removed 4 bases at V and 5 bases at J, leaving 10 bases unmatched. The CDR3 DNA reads TGTGCCAGCAGCTCGGGCTCGACAGGGTGGACTGAAGCTTTCTTT. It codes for CASSSGSTGWTEAFF.

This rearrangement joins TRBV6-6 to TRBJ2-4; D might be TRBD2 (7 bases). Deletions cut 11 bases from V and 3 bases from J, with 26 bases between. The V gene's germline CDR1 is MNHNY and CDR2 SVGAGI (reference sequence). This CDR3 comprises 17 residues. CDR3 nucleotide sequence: TGTGCCGCAGAGCCGAGGGGGGGGGGGACCTACAAAAACATTCAGTACTTC. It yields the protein CAAEPRGGGTYKNIQYF.

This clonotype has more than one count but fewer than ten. The CDR3 loop reads CSVERDSGTDTQYF. DNA for the CDR3: TGCAGCGTTGAACGGGACTCAGGGACAGATACGCAGTATTTT. The chain employs TRBV29-1 and TRBJ2-3; weak D call: TRBD2 (6 bases). Germline loops: CDR1 SQVTM, CDR2 ANQGSEA. The CDR3 extends over 14 amino acids. Between the trimmed V and J ends, which lost 2 bases and 3 bases, there was a span of 12 bases.

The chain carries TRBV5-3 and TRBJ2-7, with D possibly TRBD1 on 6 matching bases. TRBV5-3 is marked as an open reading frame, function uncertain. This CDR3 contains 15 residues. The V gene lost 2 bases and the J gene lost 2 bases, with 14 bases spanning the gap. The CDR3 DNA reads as TGTGCCAGAAGCTTCAGGACAGTCCAAACCTACGAGCAGTACTTC. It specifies CARSFRTVQTYEQYF.

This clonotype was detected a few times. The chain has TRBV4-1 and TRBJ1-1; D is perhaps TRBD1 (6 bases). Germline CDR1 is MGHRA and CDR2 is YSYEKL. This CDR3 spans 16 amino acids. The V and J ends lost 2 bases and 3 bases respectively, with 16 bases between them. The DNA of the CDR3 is TGCGCCAGCAGCCAAAGGTGGGGGGGCTGGGACACTGAAGCTTTCTTT. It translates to CASSQRWGGWDTEAFF.